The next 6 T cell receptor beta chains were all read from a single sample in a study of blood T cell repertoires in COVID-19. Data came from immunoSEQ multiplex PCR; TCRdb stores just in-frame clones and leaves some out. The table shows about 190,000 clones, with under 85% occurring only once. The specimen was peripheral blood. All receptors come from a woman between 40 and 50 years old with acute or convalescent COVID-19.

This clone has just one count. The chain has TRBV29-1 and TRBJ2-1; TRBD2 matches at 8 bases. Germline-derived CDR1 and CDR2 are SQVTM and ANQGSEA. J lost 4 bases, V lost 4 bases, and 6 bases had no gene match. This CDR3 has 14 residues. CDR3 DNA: TGCAGCGTTGCCGGGACTAGTCGGTACAATGAGCAGTTCTTC. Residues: CSVAGTSRYNEQFF.

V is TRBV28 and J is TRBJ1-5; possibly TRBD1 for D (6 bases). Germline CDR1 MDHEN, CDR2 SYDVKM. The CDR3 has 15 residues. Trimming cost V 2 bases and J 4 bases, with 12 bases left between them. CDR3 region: CASSLRGGGNQPQHF. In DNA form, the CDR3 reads TGTGCCAGCAGTTTACGTGGGGGCGGTAATCAGCCCCAGCATTTT.

The chain's CDR3 is CASSKGLVGFLFEYNEQFF. DNA of the CDR3: TGTGCCAGCAGCAAAGGACTAGTGGGCTTTCTGTTTGAATACAATGAGCAGTTCTTC. The chain is built from TRBV21-1 and TRBJ2-1; the D call of TRBD2 is as the table states it, not checked on the DNA. TRBV21-1 is assigned pseudogene status. The CDR3 runs 19 residues.

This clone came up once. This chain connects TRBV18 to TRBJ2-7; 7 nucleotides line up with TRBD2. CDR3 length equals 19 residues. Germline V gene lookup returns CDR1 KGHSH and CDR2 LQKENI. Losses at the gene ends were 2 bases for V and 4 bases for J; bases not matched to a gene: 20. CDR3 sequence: CASSPGASGGPQAPYEQYF. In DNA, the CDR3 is TGTGCCAGCTCACCAGGGGCTAGCGGAGGCCCCCAAGCCCCTTACGAGCAGTACTTC.

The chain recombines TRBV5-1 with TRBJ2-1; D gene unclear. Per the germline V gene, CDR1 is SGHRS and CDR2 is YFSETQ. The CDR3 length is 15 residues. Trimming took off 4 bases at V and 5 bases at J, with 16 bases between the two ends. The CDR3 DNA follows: TGCGCCAGCAGCACCGCCGCTAGAGAAAACAATGAGCAGTTCTTC. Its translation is CASSTAARENNEQFF. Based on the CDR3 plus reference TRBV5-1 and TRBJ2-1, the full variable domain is KAGVTQTPRYLIKTRGQQVTLSCSPISGHRSVSWYQQTPGQGLQFLFEYFSETQRNKGNFPGRFSGRQFSNSRSEMNVSTLELGDSALYLCASSTAARENNEQFFGPGTRLTVL.

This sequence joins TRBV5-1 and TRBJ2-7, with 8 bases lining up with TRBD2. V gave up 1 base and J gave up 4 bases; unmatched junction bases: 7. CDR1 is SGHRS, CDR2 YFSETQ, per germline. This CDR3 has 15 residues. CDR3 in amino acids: CASSLPGGGSYEQYF. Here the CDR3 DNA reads TGCGCCAGCAGCTTGCCCGGCGGGGGGAGTTACGAGCAGTACTTC. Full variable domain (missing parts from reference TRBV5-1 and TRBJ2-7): KAGVTQTPRYLIKTRGQQVTLSCSPISGHRSVSWYQQTPGQGLQFLFEYFSETQRNKGNFPGRFSGRQFSNSRSEMNVSTLELGDSALYLCASSLPGGGSYEQYFGPGTRLTVT.